A selection of T cell receptor beta chains follows, all from one sample in a study of shared clonotypes between healthy human individuals. The repertoire was sequenced with immunoSEQ multiplex PCR; TCRdb's copy has only in-frame clones and lacks some. This table holds 90,000 to 100,000 clones, around half found once. The sample taken for sequencing was PBMCs. The origin of the receptors is a woman between 35 and 50 years old in good health. Some clones in this sample may be carry-over from other donors' samples. CDR3s include the opening cysteine and the closing phenylalanine or tryptophan. D genes are given only for firm matches. Size tells how often a clone was seen (once, few, many) or the class of an expanded clone, and some rows leave it out.

clone_size: few; cdr3_length: 13; v_call: TRBV29-1; j_call: TRBJ1-1; d_call: -; cdr3_nt: TGCAGCGTTGAAGCTAGACTGAACACTGAAGCTTTCTTT; cdr3_aa: CSVEARLNTEAFF
clone_size: few; cdr3_length: 18; v_call: TRBV7-6; j_call: TRBJ2-1; d_call: TRBD2; cdr3_nt: TGTGCCAGCAGCTTAGGACGTCGGGCTAGCGGGGTTTACAATGAGCAGTTCTTC; cdr3_aa: CASSLGRRASGVYNEQFF
clone_size: -; cdr3_length: 13; v_call: TRBV5-6; j_call: TRBJ1-1; d_call: -; cdr3_nt: TGTGCCAGCAGCCGGATAGGGAACACTGAAGCTTTCTTT; cdr3_aa: CASSRIGNTEAFF
clone_size: -; cdr3_length: 16; v_call: TRBV28; j_call: TRBJ2-7; d_call: -; cdr3_nt: TGTGCCAGCAGCCCCACGGGGTGGGACGGGTACTACGAGCAGTACTTC; cdr3_aa: CASSPTGWDGYYEQYF
clone_size: many; cdr3_length: 11; v_call: TRBV11-2; j_call: TRBJ2-7; d_call: -; cdr3_nt: TGTGCCAGCAGCCAAAGGTACGAGCAGTACTTC; cdr3_aa: CASSQRYEQYF
clone_size: few; cdr3_length: 13; v_call: TRBV7-9; j_call: TRBJ2-7; d_call: -; cdr3_nt: TGTGCCAGCAGCTTAGGCGAGGGAGGCGAGCAGTACTTC; cdr3_aa: CASSLGEGGEQYF
clone_size: -; cdr3_length: 13; v_call: TRBV15; j_call: TRBJ2-7; d_call: -; cdr3_nt: TGTGCCACCAGCAGAGATAACGGGGGCGAGCAGTACTTC; cdr3_aa: CATSRDNGGEQYF
clone_size: -; cdr3_length: 16; v_call: TRBV5-4; j_call: TRBJ1-1; d_call: -; cdr3_nt: TGTGCCAGCTGCTTGGGGACGGGGGTTGAGGACGCTGAAGCTTTCTTT; cdr3_aa: CASCLGTGVEDAEAFF
clone_size: -; cdr3_length: 14; v_call: TRBV7-2; j_call: TRBJ2-3; d_call: TRBD1; cdr3_nt: TGTGCCAGCAGCTTAGACAGGGGAACAGATACGCAGTATTTT; cdr3_aa: CASSLDRGTDTQYF
clone_size: -; cdr3_length: 14; v_call: TRBV30; j_call: TRBJ2-5; d_call: -; cdr3_nt: TGTGCCTGGAGTGAAGTTCAGGGTGGGGAGACCCAGTACTTC; cdr3_aa: CAWSEVQGGETQYF
clone_size: -; cdr3_length: 14; v_call: TRBV29-1; j_call: TRBJ1-5; d_call: TRBD1; cdr3_nt: TGCAGCGTTGGACAGGGGGGAGGCAATCAGCCCCAGCATTTT; cdr3_aa: CSVGQGGGNQPQHF
clone_size: many; cdr3_length: 13; v_call: TRBV9; j_call: TRBJ2-1; d_call: -; cdr3_nt: TGTGCCAGTGGTCGCTGGGGTGCCAATGAGCAGTTCTTC; cdr3_aa: CASGRWGANEQFF
clone_size: many; cdr3_length: 15; v_call: TRBV19; j_call: TRBJ1-6; d_call: TRBD1; cdr3_nt: TGTGCCAGTAGTACCCGACAGGGGCACAATTCACCCCTCCACTTT; cdr3_aa: CASSTRQGHNSPLHF
clone_size: -; cdr3_length: 14; v_call: TRBV7-2; j_call: TRBJ2-1; d_call: -; cdr3_nt: TGTGCCAGCAGCTTAGACTCCGGGCAAAATGAGCAGTTCTTC; cdr3_aa: CASSLDSGQNEQFF
clone_size: -; cdr3_length: 16; v_call: TRBV28; j_call: TRBJ2-1; d_call: TRBD2; cdr3_nt: TGTGCCAGCAGTTTACTCCCTAGCGGACCTTACAATGAGCAGTTCTTC; cdr3_aa: CASSLLPSGPYNEQFF
clone_size: few; cdr3_length: 14; v_call: TRBV7-8; j_call: TRBJ2-7; d_call: -; cdr3_nt: TGTGCCAGCAGATCAGGGGCAGGGATGTATGAGCAGTACTTC; cdr3_aa: CASRSGAGMYEQYF
clone_size: -; cdr3_length: 11; v_call: TRBV7-9; j_call: TRBJ2-7; d_call: -; cdr3_nt: TGTGCCAGCAGCCGAGGGCGCGAGCAGTACTTC; cdr3_aa: CASSRGREQYF
clone_size: -; cdr3_length: 15; v_call: TRBV28; j_call: TRBJ1-1; d_call: -; cdr3_nt: TGTGCCAGCAGTTTATGGTCGAGGAGAGTCACTGAAGCTTTCTTT; cdr3_aa: CASSLWSRRVTEAFF
clone_size: -; cdr3_length: 15; v_call: TRBV7-3; j_call: TRBJ2-3; d_call: -; cdr3_nt: TGTGCCAGCAGCTTAAATAGCGTTAGCACAGATACGCAGTATTTT; cdr3_aa: CASSLNSVSTDTQYF
clone_size: many; cdr3_length: 15; v_call: TRBV5-1; j_call: TRBJ2-5; d_call: TRBD2; cdr3_nt: TGCGCCAGCAGCTTTTCTCCGACTAGCGGGAGTGTCCAGTACTTC; cdr3_aa: CASSFSPTSGSVQYF
clone_size: -; cdr3_length: 15; v_call: TRBV2; j_call: TRBJ2-3; d_call: TRBD2; cdr3_nt: TGTGCCAGCAGTGATAGGACTAGCGTAACAGATACGCAGTATTTT; cdr3_aa: CASSDRTSVTDTQYF
clone_size: many; cdr3_length: 15; v_call: TRBV14; j_call: TRBJ2-2; d_call: -; cdr3_nt: TGTGCCAGCAGCCAAAAACTAGCGAACACCGGGGAGCTGTTTTTT; cdr3_aa: CASSQKLANTGELFF
clone_size: -; cdr3_length: 14; v_call: TRBV10-3; j_call: TRBJ1-2; d_call: TRBD1; cdr3_nt: TGTGCCATCAGTTTGACAGGGGGCAACTATGGCTACACCTTC; cdr3_aa: CAISLTGGNYGYTF
clone_size: -; cdr3_length: 11; v_call: TRBV28; j_call: TRBJ1-2; d_call: TRBD1; cdr3_nt: TGTGCCAGCAGAGACAGGGATGGCTACACCTTC; cdr3_aa: CASRDRDGYTF
clone_size: -; cdr3_length: 16; v_call: TRBV7-2; j_call: TRBJ1-2; d_call: TRBD1; cdr3_nt: TGTGCCAGCAGCCCGCAGACAGGGGGCCCCCAATATGGCTACACCTTC; cdr3_aa: CASSPQTGGPQYGYTF
clone_size: few; cdr3_length: 14; v_call: TRBV7-2; j_call: TRBJ2-7; d_call: -; cdr3_nt: TGTGCCAGCAGCTCGTGGACTAATTCCTACGAGCAGTACTTC; cdr3_aa: CASSSWTNSYEQYF
clone_size: -; cdr3_length: 15; v_call: TRBV4-3; j_call: TRBJ2-7; d_call: TRBD2; cdr3_nt: TGCGCCAGCAGCTCAACAGCGGGGGGAGAGGACGAGCAGTACTTC; cdr3_aa: CASSSTAGGEDEQYF
clone_size: -; cdr3_length: 16; v_call: TRBV28; j_call: TRBJ2-3; d_call: TRBD2; cdr3_nt: TGTGCCAGCCTAACTAGCCGGCGGGAGGGCCGCGATACGCAGTATTTT; cdr3_aa: CASLTSRREGRDTQYF
clone_size: -; cdr3_length: 13; v_call: TRBV30; j_call: TRBJ2-5; d_call: TRBD2; cdr3_nt: TGTGCCTGGGGGCCGGGGGGCCAAGAGACCCAGTACTTC; cdr3_aa: CAWGPGGQETQYF
clone_size: -; cdr3_length: 15; v_call: TRBV9; j_call: TRBJ1-1; d_call: -; cdr3_nt: TGTGCCAGCAGCGTAGTAGGTGATTCGAACACTGAAGCTTTCTTT; cdr3_aa: CASSVVGDSNTEAFF
clone_size: few; cdr3_length: 15; v_call: TRBV6-1; j_call: TRBJ2-6; d_call: -; cdr3_nt: TGTGCCAGCAGTCAGACAAGCTCTGGGGCCAACGTCCTGACTTTC; cdr3_aa: CASSQTSSGANVLTF
clone_size: -; cdr3_length: 15; v_call: TRBV9; j_call: TRBJ2-7; d_call: -; cdr3_nt: TGTGCCAGCAGCCCAGAGCTGGGGGGTAGCAACGAGCAGTACTTC; cdr3_aa: CASSPELGGSNEQYF
clone_size: -; cdr3_length: 15; v_call: TRBV4-2; j_call: TRBJ2-7; d_call: -; cdr3_nt: TGTGCCAGCAGCCATCCCGGGGCCTACTCCTACGAGCAGTACTTC; cdr3_aa: CASSHPGAYSYEQYF
clone_size: -; cdr3_length: 13; v_call: TRBV28; j_call: TRBJ2-7; d_call: -; cdr3_nt: TGTGCCAGCAGTCTCCGGGGTACCCACGAGCAGTACTTC; cdr3_aa: CASSLRGTHEQYF
clone_size: many; cdr3_length: 13; v_call: TRBV5-1; j_call: TRBJ2-7; d_call: -; cdr3_nt: TGCGCCAGCAGCTTACAAGACCGGGACGAGCAGTACTTC; cdr3_aa: CASSLQDRDEQYF
clone_size: -; cdr3_length: 16; v_call: TRBV4-2; j_call: TRBJ2-1; d_call: -; cdr3_nt: TGTGCCAGCAGCCAGGGGGACCGGGACCCCTACAATGAGCAGTTCTTC; cdr3_aa: CASSQGDRDPYNEQFF
clone_size: -; cdr3_length: 16; v_call: TRBV30; j_call: TRBJ2-3; d_call: TRBD2; cdr3_nt: TGTGCCTGGAGTTATCGGGACTACACTAGCACAGATACGCAGTATTTT; cdr3_aa: CAWSYRDYTSTDTQYF
clone_size: many; cdr3_length: 15; v_call: TRBV28; j_call: TRBJ1-2; d_call: TRBD1; cdr3_nt: TGTGCCAGCAGTAAGAACGGACAGGGGACCAATGGCTACACCTTC; cdr3_aa: CASSKNGQGTNGYTF
clone_size: many; cdr3_length: 15; v_call: TRBV30; j_call: TRBJ1-4; d_call: -; cdr3_nt: TGTGCCTGGAGTGTAAATACAGGGAGGAATGAAAAACTGTTTTTT; cdr3_aa: CAWSVNTGRNEKLFF
clone_size: medium-sized; cdr3_length: 13; v_call: TRBV7-3; j_call: TRBJ1-1; d_call: -; cdr3_nt: TGTGCCAGCAGCATTCTCAGGGGCGGAGAAGCTTTCTTT; cdr3_aa: CASSILRGGEAFF
clone_size: -; cdr3_length: 13; v_call: TRBV28; j_call: TRBJ2-7; d_call: -; cdr3_nt: TGTGCCACCAACCGTCCTTTATCCTACGAGCAGTACTTC; cdr3_aa: CATNRPLSYEQYF
clone_size: -; cdr3_length: 14; v_call: TRBV30; j_call: TRBJ2-1; d_call: TRBD2; cdr3_nt: TGTGCCTGGAGGCCCGCAGCGGGAGGCAATGAGCAGTTCTTC; cdr3_aa: CAWRPAAGGNEQFF
clone_size: many; cdr3_length: 13; v_call: TRBV9; j_call: TRBJ2-4; d_call: -; cdr3_nt: TGTGCCAGCAGCGTAGAATCGAGCAGCATTCAGTACTTC; cdr3_aa: CASSVESSSIQYF
clone_size: many; cdr3_length: 15; v_call: TRBV30; j_call: TRBJ1-3; d_call: TRBD1; cdr3_nt: TGTGCCTGGAGTGCACAGGGGATCTCTGGAAACACCATATATTTT; cdr3_aa: CAWSAQGISGNTIYF
clone_size: -; cdr3_length: 14; v_call: TRBV5-1; j_call: TRBJ2-1; d_call: TRBD2; cdr3_nt: TGCGCCAGCGCCCCTAGCGGGACCTACAATGAGCAGTTCTTC; cdr3_aa: CASAPSGTYNEQFF
clone_size: few; cdr3_length: 15; v_call: TRBV7-2; j_call: TRBJ2-5; d_call: -; cdr3_nt: TGTGCCAGCAGCCTAGTATCCGGGACTCATGAGACCCAGTACTTC; cdr3_aa: CASSLVSGTHETQYF
clone_size: -; cdr3_length: 14; v_call: TRBV6-1; j_call: TRBJ2-4; d_call: TRBD2; cdr3_nt: TGTGCCAGCAGCTCCGGGACTAGGGTCGGCATTCAGTACTTC; cdr3_aa: CASSSGTRVGIQYF
clone_size: -; cdr3_length: 14; v_call: TRBV5-1; j_call: TRBJ2-1; d_call: -; cdr3_nt: TGCGCCAGCATGACATCGGGCTCTCACAATGAGCAGTTCTTC; cdr3_aa: CASMTSGSHNEQFF
clone_size: -; cdr3_length: 15; v_call: TRBV28; j_call: TRBJ2-7; d_call: TRBD2; cdr3_nt: TGTGCCAGCAGTTCATTGGGACTAGCGTTTAACGAGCAGTACTTC; cdr3_aa: CASSSLGLAFNEQYF
clone_size: -; cdr3_length: 14; v_call: TRBV7-2; j_call: TRBJ2-7; d_call: TRBD1; cdr3_nt: TGTGCCAGCAGCTTGGGGGACAGGTCCTACGAGCAGTACTTC; cdr3_aa: CASSLGDRSYEQYF
clone_size: -; cdr3_length: 14; v_call: TRBV5-1; j_call: TRBJ2-1; d_call: -; cdr3_nt: TGCGCCAGCAGCCGATCCGGGCCTATCGATGAGCAGTTCTTC; cdr3_aa: CASSRSGPIDEQFF
clone_size: -; cdr3_length: 13; v_call: TRBV2; j_call: TRBJ1-2; d_call: -; cdr3_nt: TGTGCCAGCAGTCCGGAGGGGAACTATGGCTACACCTTC; cdr3_aa: CASSPEGNYGYTF
clone_size: -; cdr3_length: 17; v_call: TRBV11-2; j_call: TRBJ2-1; d_call: -; cdr3_nt: TGTGCCAGCAGCTGGACCCCGGCAGGGGGGGTCTACAATGAGCAGTTCTTC; cdr3_aa: CASSWTPAGGVYNEQFF
clone_size: -; cdr3_length: 14; v_call: TRBV30; j_call: TRBJ1-2; d_call: -; cdr3_nt: TGTGCCTGGAGTGGGACGGGGGGAAGCTATGGCTACACCTTC; cdr3_aa: CAWSGTGGSYGYTF
clone_size: -; cdr3_length: 19; v_call: TRBV7-3; j_call: TRBJ2-7; d_call: -; cdr3_nt: TGTGCCAGCAGCACCGCGGCAGGGCTCTTCCGAGCGGATGCCTACGAGCAGTACTTC; cdr3_aa: CASSTAAGLFRADAYEQYF
clone_size: few; cdr3_length: 16; v_call: TRBV6-5; j_call: TRBJ2-7; d_call: TRBD1; cdr3_nt: TGTGCCAGCAGTTACGGGACCCCAGGGGGCTCCTACGAGCAGTACTTC; cdr3_aa: CASSYGTPGGSYEQYF
clone_size: -; cdr3_length: 15; v_call: TRBV7-2; j_call: TRBJ2-7; d_call: -; cdr3_nt: TGTGCCAGCAGCTTAGTCCAGGCCAGCTCCTACGAGCAGTACTTC; cdr3_aa: CASSLVQASSYEQYF